The 32 T cell receptor beta chains listed next were all sequenced from one sample in a study of blood T cells in healthy people across ages. Primed by a sample-barcoded 5' primer and a J-beta primer mix, a second PCR proceeded for roughly 7 to 12 cycles. TCRdb itself ran the 5' RACE reads through MiXCR, one entry per CDR3 protein. This sample has about 1.1 million distinct CDR3 sequences; approximately 38% occur once, and the top ten carry around 14%. Sequenced input: blood. The receptors were gathered from a man aged 18 to 30 in good health.

This rearrangement joins TRBV9 to TRBJ2-2; no reliable D call. The CDR3 consists of 13 residues. Trimming took off 6 bases at V and 6 bases at J, with 12 bases between the two ends. Germline V gene data show CDR1 as SGDLS and CDR2 as YYNGEE. The CDR3 here is CASTENRAGELFF. CDR3 sequence (DNA): TGTGCCAGCACCGAAAATCGCGCCGGGGAGCTGTTTTTT.

J is TRBJ1-1 and V is TRBV4-1; D uncertain. The CDR3 has 13 residues. CDR1 is MGHRA, CDR2 YSYEKL, per germline. Trimming took off 3 bases at V and 1 base at J, with 6 bases between the two ends. The CDR3 nucleotides are TGCGCCAGCAGCCACGGGAGGAACACTGAAGCTTTCTTT. Translation: CASSHGRNTEAFF.

The chain joins TRBV4-3 to TRBJ1-2; tentatively, D is TRBD1 (6 bases). Trimming took off 0 bases at V and 4 bases at J, with 9 bases between the two ends. CDR3 size: 14 residues. Germline V gives CDR1 LGHNA, CDR2 YSLEER. In DNA form, the CDR3 reads TGCGCCAGCAGCCAAGAGGGCAGGGGCTATGGCTACACCTTC. Protein: CASSQEGRGYGYTF.

This clonotype was counted at least ten times. The V call is TRBV20-1, the J call TRBJ1-5; 11 nucleotides agree with TRBD1. V dropped 3 bases and J dropped 6; count of bases not matched to a gene: 4. The CDR3 contains 14 residues. Germline assignment: CDR1 DFQATT and CDR2 SNEGSKA (reference sequence). The CDR3, as DNA: TGCAGTGCTAGCCGGGACAGGGGGATTCAGCCCCAGCATTTT. This translates into CSASRDRGIQPQHF.

In this sample, this clonotype turned up a few times. The junction and the germline gene differ at one end; a read error may be behind it. The V call is TRBV6-2 or TRBV6-3, the J call TRBJ2-5, with TRBD2 identical over 11 bases. Germline CDR1 reads MNHEY; CDR2 reads SVGEGT. The CDR3 consists of 16 residues. The CDR3 region is CVSSYTGTSGSETQYF. The CDR3 bases are TGTGTCAGCAGTTACACCGGGACTAGCGGCTCAGAGACCCAGTACTTC.

This clonotype turned up a few times. The chain has TRBV12-3 or TRBV12-4 and TRBJ1-2; no reliable D call. V was cut by 5 bases and J by 0 bases, with 19 bases left in between. This CDR3 is built from 17 residues. CDR3 DNA: TGTGCCAGCAGTAGACCCGGTTTCGCCAACTCTAACTATGGCTACACCTTC. It yields the protein CASSRPGFANSNYGYTF.

This clonotype appeared a few times. V usage is TRBV12-3 or TRBV12-4 and J usage is TRBJ2-1, with 12 bases identical to TRBD1. V dropped 5 bases and J dropped 5; count of bases not matched to a gene: 4. The CDR3 sequence is 15 residues long. In nucleotides, the CDR3 is TGTGCCAGCAGTCCCGGGACAGGGGGCCACAATGAGCAGTTCTTC. The encoded protein is CASSPGTGGHNEQFF.

The chain couples TRBV12-3 or TRBV12-4 to TRBJ2-5; D may be TRBD1 (6 bases). The V and J ends lost 2 bases and 0 bases respectively, with 13 bases between them. The CDR3 loop spans 16 amino acids. The CDR3 loop reads CASSLYGGAYQETQYF. Here the CDR3 DNA reads TGTGCCAGCAGTTTATATGGGGGCGCGTACCAAGAGACCCAGTACTTC.

This clonotype was observed at least ten times. The gene calls are TRBV5-1 and TRBJ2-1; D might be TRBD2 (6 bases). The CDR3 consists of 14 residues. The germline V and J ends were trimmed by 2 bases and 3 bases, with 9 bases remaining between them. The germline V gene has CDR1 SGHRS and CDR2 YFSETQ. The DNA of the CDR3 is TGCGCCAGCAGCTTTGGGACTGTCTACAATGAGCAGTTCTTC. Protein: CASSFGTVYNEQFF.

This clonotype showed up many times. The chain carries TRBV20-1 and TRBJ2-1, with D perhaps matching TRBD1 (6 bases). Germline assignment: CDR1 DFQATT and CDR2 SNEGSKA (reference sequence). The CDR3 spans 15 residues. The germline V and J ends were trimmed by 5 bases and 7 bases, with 21 bases remaining between them. The CDR3 DNA reads TGCAGTGCTGAGGACTCGGGACATCCTAATAATGAGCAGTTCTTC. Encoded protein: CSAEDSGHPNNEQFF.

The table lists this clonotype with many counts. The rearrangement links TRBV11-2 to TRBJ1-1; tentative D call: TRBD1 (6 bases). Germline CDR1 and CDR2: SGHAT and FQNNGV. The CDR3 covers 14 residues. V lost 7 bases to trimming and J lost 11 bases, with 23 bases between them. CDR3 sequence reads: CASTRIRQGHDAFF. DNA of the CDR3: TGTGCCAGCACCCGGATCCGGCAGGGGCATGACGCTTTCTTT.

This rearrangement joins TRBV15 to TRBJ2-7; no definite D call. The V and J ends lost 5 bases and 3 bases respectively, with 11 bases between them. The germline V gene has CDR1 LNHNV and CDR2 YYDKDF (reference sequence). The CDR3 consists of 13 residues. Here the CDR3 DNA reads TGTGCCACCAGCCCGGCGCGAAACTACGAGCAGTACTTC. Residues: CATSPARNYEQYF.

The sample holds many counts of this clonotype. This chain links TRBV7-2 with TRBJ2-3, with a weak D call TRBD1 (7 bases). The germline V gene has CDR1 SGHTA and CDR2 FQGNSA. This CDR3 has 16 amino acids. V lost 1 base and J lost 2, with 13 bases in between. CDR3 coding DNA: TGTGCCAGCAGCTTAGGGGGGGACAGATACACAGATACGCAGTATTTT. Protein: CASSLGGDRYTDTQYF.

In its sample, this clonotype was seen many times. The chain joins TRBV12-3 or TRBV12-4 to TRBJ1-2; maybe TRBD1 (5 bases). The CDR3 has 13 residues. The V and J ends lost 5 bases and 4 bases respectively, with 11 bases between them. This CDR3 reads CASSLQGSYGYTF. As DNA, the CDR3 is TGTGCCAGCAGTCTTCAGGGTAGCTATGGCTACACCTTC.

The V gene is TRBV5-1, the J gene TRBJ2-3, with D hard to call. Germline V gives CDR1 SGHRS, CDR2 YFSETQ. The CDR3 runs 16 residues. Trimming removed 0 bases from V and 0 bases from J, with 11 bases in between. The CDR3 spells CASSLGAEESTDTQYF. DNA of the CDR3: TGCGCCAGCAGCTTGGGGGCAGAGGAGAGCACAGATACGCAGTATTTT.

The J gene is TRBJ2-3, the V gene TRBV3-1, with unresolved D. CDR1 LGHDT and CDR2 YNNKEL come from the germline V gene (reference sequence). The CDR3 sequence is 15 residues long. Trimming shortened V by 0 bases and J by 3 bases, and 10 bases separated the two germline ends. The DNA for the CDR3 is TGTGCCAGCAGCCAAGATCTGTTAGAAACAGATACGCAGTATTTT. Its protein is CASSQDLLETDTQYF.

This clonotype was counted between two and nine times. The rearrangement uses TRBV20-1 and TRBJ1-2, with 11 bases that match TRBD1. The CDR3 runs 11 residues. Germline V gives CDR1 DFQATT, CDR2 SNEGSKA (reference sequence). The CDR3 is CSGTGGNGYTF. CDR3 DNA sequence: TGCAGCGGGACAGGGGGAAATGGCTACACCTTC.

This clonotype has more than one count but fewer than ten. The V gene is TRBV7-9, the J gene TRBJ1-1; 7 bases agree with TRBD1. The CDR3 is 12 residues long. Germline V gene sequence: CDR1 SEHNR, CDR2 FQNEAQ (reference sequence). V was pared by 8 bases and J by 5 bases, with 5 bases of the junction left unmatched. The chain's CDR3 is CASSTGQTEAFF. CDR3 DNA: TGTGCCAGCTCGACAGGGCAAACTGAAGCTTTCTTT.

This sequence joins TRBV12-3 or TRBV12-4 and TRBJ2-1, with D perhaps given as TRBD1 or TRBD2 (5 bases each). The CDR3 covers 11 residues. V was clipped by 7 bases and J by 15 bases, with 16 bases between them. The CDR3 bases are TGTGCCAGCATTCTGGGACCCAGAACGTTCTTC. This codes for CASILGPRTFF.

This clonotype was seen only a few times. V usage is TRBV20-1 and J usage is TRBJ1-1; D may be TRBD1 (6 bases). Per germline, CDR1 DFQATT and CDR2 SNEGSKA (reference sequence). The CDR3 loop spans 14 amino acids. With 6 bases removed from V and 1 base from J, the gap between germline ends came to 15 bases. CDR3 residues: CSAQPGQKNTEAFF. CDR3 sequence (DNA): TGCAGTGCGCAACCGGGACAAAAGAACACTGAAGCTTTCTTT.

The J gene is TRBJ1-2, the V gene TRBV2; D is undetermined. This CDR3 is 11 amino acids long. Germline V CDR1 and CDR2: SNHLY, FYNNEI. V dropped 6 bases and J dropped 8 bases, with 10 bases sitting between them. The CDR3 DNA is TGTGCCAGCAGCCCGTCCCGGGGCTACACCTTC. It specifies CASSPSRGYTF.

A few counts support this clonotype. V gene TRBV9 combines with J gene TRBJ2-3, with no clear D. V dropped 0 bases and J dropped 1 base, with 12 bases sitting between them. The CDR3 has 16 residues. Germline V lookup: CDR1 SGDLS, CDR2 YYNGEE. DNA of the CDR3: TGTGCCAGCAGCGTAGGCCAACTTGGGCGCACAGATACGCAGTATTTT. This encodes CASSVGQLGRTDTQYF.

V is TRBV5-1 and J is TRBJ2-1, with D unresolved. Germline V gene data show CDR1 as SGHRS and CDR2 as YFSETQ. V was trimmed by 1 base and J by 8 bases, leaving 10 bases between them. The CDR3 spans 13 residues. CDR3 in amino acids: CASSLIGSDEQFF. CDR3 DNA: TGCGCCAGCAGCTTGATCGGGTCAGATGAGCAGTTCTTC.

Only a few counts were recorded for this clonotype. This chain uses TRBV24-1 with TRBJ2-1; 13 nucleotides align to TRBD2. The CDR3 length is 17 residues. Per germline, CDR1 KGHDR and CDR2 SFDVKD. V gave up 4 bases and J gave up 3 bases; unmatched junction bases: 5. CDR3 nucleotides: TGTGCCACCAGTGACTCCGGGACTAGCGGGGTCTACAATGAGCAGTTCTTC. Its translation is CATSDSGTSGVYNEQFF.

V usage is TRBV7-9 and J usage is TRBJ1-1; a weak D match, TRBD1 (5 bases). The ends were cut back, 1 base at V and 4 bases at J, with 10 bases in the middle. This CDR3 has 14 amino acids. Per the germline V gene, CDR1 is SEHNR and CDR2 is FQNEAQ (reference sequence). The CDR3, as DNA: TGTGCCAGCAGCTTAGAGGGCAGGGCCACTGAAGCTTTCTTT. It encodes CASSLEGRATEAFF. The variable domain in full, completed from reference TRBV7-9 and TRBJ1-1, reads DTGVSQNPRHKITKRGQNVTFRCDPISEHNRLYWYRQTLGQGPEFLTYFQNEAQLEKSRLLSDRFSAERPKGSFSTLEIQRTEQGDSAMYLCASSLEGRATEAFFGQGTRLTVV.

V is TRBV6-2 or TRBV6-3 and J is TRBJ2-1, with D uncertain. Per germline, CDR1 MNHEY and CDR2 SVGEGT. V lost 2 bases, J lost 6 bases, and 11 bases lay in between. The CDR3 has 14 residues. Here the CDR3 reads CASSYGTWANEQFF. The CDR3 DNA reads as TGTGCCAGCAGTTACGGTACGTGGGCCAATGAGCAGTTCTTC.

This clonotype was seen more than once but under ten times. V is TRBV24-1 and J is TRBJ1-2, with D perhaps TRBD1 (6 bases). Trimming stripped 11 bases from V and 8 bases from J, with 26 bases between. Germline V lookup: CDR1 KGHDR, CDR2 SFDVKD. There are 15 residues in the CDR3. CDR3 sequence: CAISDPDRPRRGYTF. The CDR3 DNA sequence: TGTGCCATTTCAGATCCCGACAGGCCTAGGAGGGGCTACACCTTC.

Concerning this clonotype itself: A much larger clone differs from this one at a single base, so this may be a read error. The V call is TRBV6-6, the J call TRBJ2-1; 9 bases are a match to TRBD1. V was pared by 5 bases and J by 7 bases, with 6 bases of the junction left unmatched. CDR1 and CDR2 (germline): MNHNY, SVGAGI (reference sequence). The CDR3 length is 14 residues. CDR3 residues: CASSDTGGRNEQFF. CDR3 in DNA: TGTGCCAGCAGTGACACAGGGGGCAGGAATGAGCAGTTCTTC.

This clonotype has just a few counts. The chain recombines TRBV20-1 with TRBJ2-1; D unresolved. Germline V gene lookup returns CDR1 DFQATT and CDR2 SNEGSKA (reference sequence). Trimming took 6 bases from V and 7 from J, leaving 10 bases between them. The CDR3 extends over 11 amino acids. For the CDR3, the DNA is TGCAGTGCAACAGACGGAAATGAGCAGTTCTTC. Protein product: CSATDGNEQFF.

The V and J genes are TRBV5-1 and TRBJ2-5, with TRBD1 identical over 9 bases. The CDR3 is 15 residues long. Germline CDR1 SGHRS, CDR2 YFSETQ. The V and J ends lost 0 bases and 13 bases, in that order; junction bases with no gene match: 13. CDR3 DNA sequence: TGCGCCAGCAGCTTGGTTACAGGGGGCAGGAATGAGCGGTACTTC. This sequence encodes CASSLVTGGRNERYF.

This chain uses TRBV20-1 with TRBJ2-5; D is unclear. V lost 2 bases and J 2 bases, leaving 9 bases between the germline ends. Per germline, CDR1 DFQATT and CDR2 SNEGSKA (reference sequence). The CDR3 is 13 residues long. DNA for the CDR3: TGCAGTGCTAGATCGACACCGCAAGAGACCCAGTACTTC. It yields the protein CSARSTPQETQYF.

The table lists this clonotype with a count of one. The V call is TRBV12-3 or TRBV12-4, the J call TRBJ1-6; 7 nucleotides line up with TRBD1. The CDR3 contains 13 residues. With V trimmed by 6 bases and J by 12 bases, 8 bases remained unmatched. CDR3 bases: TGTGCCAGCAGGACAGGGTCGGATGGACCCCTCCACTTT. It is translated as CASRTGSDGPLHF.